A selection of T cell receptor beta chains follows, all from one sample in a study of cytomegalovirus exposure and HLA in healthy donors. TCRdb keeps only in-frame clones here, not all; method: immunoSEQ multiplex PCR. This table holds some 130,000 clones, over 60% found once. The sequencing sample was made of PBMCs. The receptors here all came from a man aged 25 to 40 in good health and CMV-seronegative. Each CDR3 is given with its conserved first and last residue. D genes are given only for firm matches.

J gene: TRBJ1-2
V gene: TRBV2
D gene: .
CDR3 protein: CASPRDTNYGYTF

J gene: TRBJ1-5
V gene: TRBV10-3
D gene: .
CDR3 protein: CAISEWDIFSNQPQHF

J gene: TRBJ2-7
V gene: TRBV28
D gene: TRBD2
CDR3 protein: CASSPRGGYEQYF

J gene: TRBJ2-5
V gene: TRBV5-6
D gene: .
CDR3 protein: CASSWTGQETQYF

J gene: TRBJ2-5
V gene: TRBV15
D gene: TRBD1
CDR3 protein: CATSRGQGAAETQYF

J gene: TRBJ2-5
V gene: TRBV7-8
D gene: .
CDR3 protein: CASSLEGMVGAEKQYF

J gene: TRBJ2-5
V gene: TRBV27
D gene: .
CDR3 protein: CASSRDKETQYF

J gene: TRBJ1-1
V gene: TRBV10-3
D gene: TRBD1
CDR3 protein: CANKRGQGETEAFF

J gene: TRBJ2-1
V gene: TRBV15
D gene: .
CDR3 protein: CATSTTVLDNEQFF

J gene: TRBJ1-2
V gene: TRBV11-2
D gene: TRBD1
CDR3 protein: CASSPQGGYGYTF

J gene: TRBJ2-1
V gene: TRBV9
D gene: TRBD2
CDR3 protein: CASSVASSGRARDEQFF

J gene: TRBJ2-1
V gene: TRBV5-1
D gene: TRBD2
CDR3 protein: CASSMSGRDYNEQFF

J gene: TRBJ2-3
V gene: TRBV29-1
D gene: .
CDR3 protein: CTVVASAFTDTQYF

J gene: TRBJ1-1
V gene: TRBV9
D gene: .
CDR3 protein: CASSMGLGNTEAFF

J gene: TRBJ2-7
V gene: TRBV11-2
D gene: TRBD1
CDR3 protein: CASSWTGGPYEQYF

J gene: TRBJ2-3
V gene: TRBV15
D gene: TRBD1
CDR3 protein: CATSSSLRDRETDTQYF

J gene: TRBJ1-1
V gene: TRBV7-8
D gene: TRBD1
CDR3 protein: CASSLGTGKTEAFF

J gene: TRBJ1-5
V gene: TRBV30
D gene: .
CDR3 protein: CAWSVSFVLNQPQHF

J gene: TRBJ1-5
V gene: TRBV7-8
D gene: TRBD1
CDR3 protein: CASSYTTGWQPQHF

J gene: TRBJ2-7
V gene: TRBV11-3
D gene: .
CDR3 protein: CASSGTSYEQYF

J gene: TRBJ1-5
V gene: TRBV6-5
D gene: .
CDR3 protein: CASSYRGGSSNQPQHF